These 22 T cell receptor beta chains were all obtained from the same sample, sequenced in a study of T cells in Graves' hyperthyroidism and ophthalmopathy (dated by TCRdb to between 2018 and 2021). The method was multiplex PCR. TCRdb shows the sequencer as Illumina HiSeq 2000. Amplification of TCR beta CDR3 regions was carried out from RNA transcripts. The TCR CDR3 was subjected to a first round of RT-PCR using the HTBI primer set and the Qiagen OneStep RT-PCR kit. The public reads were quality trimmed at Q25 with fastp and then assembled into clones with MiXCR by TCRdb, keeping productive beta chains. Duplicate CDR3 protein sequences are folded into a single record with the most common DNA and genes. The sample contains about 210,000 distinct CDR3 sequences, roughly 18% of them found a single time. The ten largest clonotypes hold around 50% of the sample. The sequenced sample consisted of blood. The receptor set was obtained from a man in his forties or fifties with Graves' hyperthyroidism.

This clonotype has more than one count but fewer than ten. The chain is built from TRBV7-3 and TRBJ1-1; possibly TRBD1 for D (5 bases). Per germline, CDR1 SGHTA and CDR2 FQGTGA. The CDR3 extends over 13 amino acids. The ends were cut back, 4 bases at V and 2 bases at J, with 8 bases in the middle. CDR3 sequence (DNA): TGTGCCAGCAGCTGGGACCAAAACACTGAAGCTTTCTTT. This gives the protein CASSWDQNTEAFF.

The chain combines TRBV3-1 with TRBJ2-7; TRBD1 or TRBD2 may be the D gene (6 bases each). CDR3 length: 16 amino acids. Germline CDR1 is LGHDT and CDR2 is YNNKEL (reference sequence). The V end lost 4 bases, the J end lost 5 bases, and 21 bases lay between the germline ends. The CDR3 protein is CASSPRRGVSGDEQYF. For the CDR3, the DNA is TGTGCCAGCAGCCCCAGGAGGGGGGTCTCTGGGGACGAGCAGTACTTC.

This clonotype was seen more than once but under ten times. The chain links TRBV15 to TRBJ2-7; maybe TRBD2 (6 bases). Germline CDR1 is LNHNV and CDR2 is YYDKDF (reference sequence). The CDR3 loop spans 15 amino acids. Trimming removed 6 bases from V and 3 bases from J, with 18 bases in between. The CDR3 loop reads CATRNRGGRNYEQYF. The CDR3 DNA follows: TGTGCCACCAGAAACCGGGGAGGACGCAACTACGAGCAGTACTTC.

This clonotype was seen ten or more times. Here the CDR3 reads CASGAPGRVGDTQYF. The CDR3 bases are TGTGCCAGCGGGGCCCCCGGGAGAGTTGGAGATACGCAGTATTTT. V and J are TRBV12-3 or TRBV12-4 and TRBJ2-3; D may be TRBD2 (6 bases). The CDR3 spans 15 residues. Trimming shortened V by 8 bases and J by 5 bases, and 20 bases separated the two germline ends.

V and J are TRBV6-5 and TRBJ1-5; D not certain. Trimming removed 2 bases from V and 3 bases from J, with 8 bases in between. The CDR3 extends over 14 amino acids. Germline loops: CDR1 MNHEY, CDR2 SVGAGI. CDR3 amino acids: CASSYIGNNQPQHF. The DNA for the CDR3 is TGTGCCAGCAGTTACATCGGGAACAATCAGCCCCAGCATTTT.

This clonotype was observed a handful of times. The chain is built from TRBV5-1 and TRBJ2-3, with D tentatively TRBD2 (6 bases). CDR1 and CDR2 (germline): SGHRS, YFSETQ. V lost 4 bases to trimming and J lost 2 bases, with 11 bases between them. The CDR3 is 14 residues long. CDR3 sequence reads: CASSPGEYTDTQYF. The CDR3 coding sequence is TGCGCCAGCAGCCCGGGGGAGTACACAGATACGCAGTATTTT.

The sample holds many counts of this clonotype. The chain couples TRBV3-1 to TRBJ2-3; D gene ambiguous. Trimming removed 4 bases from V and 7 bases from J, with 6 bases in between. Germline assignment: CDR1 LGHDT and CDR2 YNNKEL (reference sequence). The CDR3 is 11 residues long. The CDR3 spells CASSRIHTQYF. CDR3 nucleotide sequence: TGTGCCAGCAGCCGAATCCATACGCAGTATTTT.

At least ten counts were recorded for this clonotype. CDR3 DNA sequence: TGTGCCAGCAGTGAAAGGGGGCGCGGTGGTGGCTACACCTTC. Residues: CASSERGRGGGYTF. The chain links TRBV6-1 to TRBJ1-2; the match to TRBD1 covers 7 bases. This CDR3 is built from 14 residues. The V gene's germline CDR1 is MNHNS and CDR2 SASEGT. The J segment lost 7 bases and the V segment lost 2 bases, leaving 7 bases of the junction unmatched.

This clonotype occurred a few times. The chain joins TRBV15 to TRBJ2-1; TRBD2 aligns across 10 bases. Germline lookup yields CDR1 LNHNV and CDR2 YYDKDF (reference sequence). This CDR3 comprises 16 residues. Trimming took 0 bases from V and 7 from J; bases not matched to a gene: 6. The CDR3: CATSRDMSSGSNEQFF. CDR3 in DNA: TGTGCCACCAGCAGAGATATGTCTAGCGGGAGTAATGAGCAGTTCTTC.

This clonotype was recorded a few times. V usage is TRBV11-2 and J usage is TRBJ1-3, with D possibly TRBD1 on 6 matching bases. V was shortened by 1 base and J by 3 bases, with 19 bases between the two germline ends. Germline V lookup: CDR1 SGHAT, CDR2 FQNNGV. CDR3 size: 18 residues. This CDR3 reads CASSLGSRGLDSGNTIYF. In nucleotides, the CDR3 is TGTGCCAGCAGCTTAGGCTCGCGGGGGCTCGATAGTGGAAACACCATATATTTT.

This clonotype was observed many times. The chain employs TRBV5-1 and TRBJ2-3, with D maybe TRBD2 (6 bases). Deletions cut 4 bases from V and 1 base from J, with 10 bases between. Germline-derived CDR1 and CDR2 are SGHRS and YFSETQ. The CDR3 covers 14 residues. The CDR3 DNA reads TGCGCCAGCAGCGTAGCGGTTCGCACAGATACGCAGTATTTT. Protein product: CASSVAVRTDTQYF.

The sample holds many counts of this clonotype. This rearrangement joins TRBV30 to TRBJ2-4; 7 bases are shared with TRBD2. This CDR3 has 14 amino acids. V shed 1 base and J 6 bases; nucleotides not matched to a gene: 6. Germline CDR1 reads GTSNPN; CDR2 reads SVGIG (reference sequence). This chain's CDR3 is CAWSEGGRANIQYF. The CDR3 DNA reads TGTGCCTGGAGTGAAGGTGGGAGGGCAAACATTCAGTACTTC.

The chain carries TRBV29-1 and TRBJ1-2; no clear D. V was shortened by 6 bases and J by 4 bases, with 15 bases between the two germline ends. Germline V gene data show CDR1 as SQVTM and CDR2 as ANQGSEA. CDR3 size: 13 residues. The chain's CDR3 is CSVFVGSSYGYTF. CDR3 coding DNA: TGCAGCGTCTTCGTGGGGTCATCCTATGGCTACACCTTC.

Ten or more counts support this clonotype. The CDR3 reads CASSIYSNTGELFF. CDR3 DNA: TGTGCCAGCAGCATATACTCGAACACCGGGGAGCTGTTTTTT. The V gene is TRBV7-9, the J gene TRBJ2-2; D is unresolved. V was clipped by 5 bases and J by 0 bases, with 7 bases between them. Germline assignment: CDR1 SEHNR and CDR2 FQNEAQ (reference sequence). The CDR3 covers 14 residues.

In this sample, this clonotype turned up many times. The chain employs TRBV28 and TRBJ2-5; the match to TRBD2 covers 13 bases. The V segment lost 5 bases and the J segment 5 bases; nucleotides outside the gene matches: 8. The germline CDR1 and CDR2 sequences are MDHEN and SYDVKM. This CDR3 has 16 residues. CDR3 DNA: TGTGCCAGCAGTCCCTGGACTAGCGGGAGATCTGAGACCCAGTACTTC. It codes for CASSPWTSGRSETQYF.

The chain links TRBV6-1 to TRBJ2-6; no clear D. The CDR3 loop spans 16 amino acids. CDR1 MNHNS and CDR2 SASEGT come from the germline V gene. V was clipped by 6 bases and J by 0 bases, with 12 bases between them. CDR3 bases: TGTGCCAGCAGGGTGGGTGGGATCTCTGGGGCCAACGTCCTGACTTTC. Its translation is CASRVGGISGANVLTF.

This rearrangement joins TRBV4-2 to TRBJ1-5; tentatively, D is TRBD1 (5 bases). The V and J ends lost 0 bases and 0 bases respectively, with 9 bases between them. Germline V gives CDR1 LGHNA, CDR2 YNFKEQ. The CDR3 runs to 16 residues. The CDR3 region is CASSQDIRASNQPQHF. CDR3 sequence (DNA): TGTGCCAGCAGCCAAGATATCAGGGCTAGCAATCAGCCCCAGCATTTT.

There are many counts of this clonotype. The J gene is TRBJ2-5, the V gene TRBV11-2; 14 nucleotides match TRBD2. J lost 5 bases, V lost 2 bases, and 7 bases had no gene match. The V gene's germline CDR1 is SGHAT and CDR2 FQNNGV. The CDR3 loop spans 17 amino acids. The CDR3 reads CASSLSPRTSGRETQYF. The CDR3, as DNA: TGTGCCAGCAGCTTAAGCCCGAGGACTAGCGGGAGGGAGACCCAGTACTTC.

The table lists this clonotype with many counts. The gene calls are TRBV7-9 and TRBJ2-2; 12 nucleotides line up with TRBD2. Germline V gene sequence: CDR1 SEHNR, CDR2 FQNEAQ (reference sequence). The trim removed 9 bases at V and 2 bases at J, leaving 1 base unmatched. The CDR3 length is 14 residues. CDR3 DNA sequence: TGTGCCAGGACTAGCGGGAGTAACACCGGGGAGCTGTTTTTT. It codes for CARTSGSNTGELFF.

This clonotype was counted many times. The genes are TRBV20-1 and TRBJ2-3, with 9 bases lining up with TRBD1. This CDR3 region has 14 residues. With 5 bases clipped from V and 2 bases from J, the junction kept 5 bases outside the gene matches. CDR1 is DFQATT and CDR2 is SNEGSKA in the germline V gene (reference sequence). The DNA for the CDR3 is TGCAGTGCTGTTACAGGGGGCTCCACAGATACGCAGTATTTT. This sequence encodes CSAVTGGSTDTQYF.

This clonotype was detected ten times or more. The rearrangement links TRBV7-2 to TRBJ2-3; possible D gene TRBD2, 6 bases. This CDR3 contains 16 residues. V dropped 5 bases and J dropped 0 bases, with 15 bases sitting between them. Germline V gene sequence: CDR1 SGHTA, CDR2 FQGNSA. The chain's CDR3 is CASSPGSSDSTDTQYF. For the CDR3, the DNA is TGTGCCAGCAGCCCTGGGTCTAGCGATAGCACAGATACGCAGTATTTT.

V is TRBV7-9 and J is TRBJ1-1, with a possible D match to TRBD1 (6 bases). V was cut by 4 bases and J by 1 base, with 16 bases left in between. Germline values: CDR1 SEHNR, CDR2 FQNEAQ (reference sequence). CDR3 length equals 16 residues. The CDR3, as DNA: TGTGCCAGCAGCTCCCGCGGGGGGGCGGGGAACACTGAAGCTTTCTTT. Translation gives CASSSRGGAGNTEAFF.